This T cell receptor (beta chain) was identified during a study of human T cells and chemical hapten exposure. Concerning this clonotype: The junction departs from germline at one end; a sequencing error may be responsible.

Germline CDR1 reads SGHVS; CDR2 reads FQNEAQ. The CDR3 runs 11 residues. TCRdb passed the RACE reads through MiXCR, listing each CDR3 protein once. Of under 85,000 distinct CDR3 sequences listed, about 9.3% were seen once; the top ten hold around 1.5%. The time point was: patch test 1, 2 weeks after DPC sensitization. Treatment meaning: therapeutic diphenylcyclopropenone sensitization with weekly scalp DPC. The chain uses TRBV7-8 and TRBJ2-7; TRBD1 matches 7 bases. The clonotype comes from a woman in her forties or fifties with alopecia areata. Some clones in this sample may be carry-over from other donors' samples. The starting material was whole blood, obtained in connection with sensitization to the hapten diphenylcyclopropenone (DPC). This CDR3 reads CASRTPGQPEF. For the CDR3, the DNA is TGTGCCAGCAGAACCCCGGGACAGCCCGAGTTC.